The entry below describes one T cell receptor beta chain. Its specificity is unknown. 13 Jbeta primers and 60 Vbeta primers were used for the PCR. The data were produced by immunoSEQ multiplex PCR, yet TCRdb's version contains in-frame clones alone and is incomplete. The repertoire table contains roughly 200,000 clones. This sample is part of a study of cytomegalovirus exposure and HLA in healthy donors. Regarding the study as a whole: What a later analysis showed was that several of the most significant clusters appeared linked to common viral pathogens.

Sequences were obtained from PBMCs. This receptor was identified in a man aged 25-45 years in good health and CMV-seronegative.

The CDR3 protein is CASSYTSGRAYEQYF. Written as DNA, the CDR3 is TGCGCCAGCAGCTATACTAGCGGGAGGGCCTACGAGCAGTACTTC. The V and J genes are TRBV5-1 and TRBJ2-7; 13 bases are shared with TRBD2. With 3 bases clipped from V and 2 bases from J, the junction kept 2 bases outside the gene matches. Per the germline V gene, CDR1 is SGHRS and CDR2 is YFSETQ. The CDR3 covers 15 residues.